This T cell receptor (beta chain) was sequenced during a study of tumor-infiltrating lymphocytes in localized non-small cell lung cancer. Clones were sequenced by immunoSEQ multiplex PCR, and TCRdb holds only the in-frame ones, with some missing. In the table there are tens of thousands of clones, approximately 85% of which are singletons. Germline lookup yields CDR1 SGDLS and CDR2 YYNGEE. This CDR3 has 15 amino acids. Losses at the gene ends were 4 bases for V and 2 bases for J; bases not matched to a gene: 8. The specimen was lung tumor tissue. The origin of this receptor is a human donor with non-small cell lung cancer. The chain couples TRBV9 to TRBJ2-5, with 7 bases that match TRBD2. In nucleotides, the CDR3 is TGTGCCAGCAGCAAAGGCGGGAGAGATCAAGAGACCCAGTACTTC. Translation gives CASSKGGRDQETQYF.